This TCR beta chain was found in a study of blood T cell repertoires in COVID-19. Study as a whole: Specimens from acute and convalescent COVID-19 originated in the United States, Italy and Spain. PBMCs, B-cell-depleted T cells, or T cells were the source of the cDNA or gDNA that made up the material.

Original analysis: Amplification of reference gene primers was used by the study to estimate nucleated cell counts. Method: immunoSEQ multiplex PCR; TCRdb's copy keeps in-frame clones and lacks some. From that table come the V and J calls and clone size; the DNA was used to work out D and trimming. Of almost 200,000 clones in the sample, 85% to 90% are singletons; the top ten hold 0.78%. The CDR3 loop spans 17 amino acids. This sequence was found in a woman in her 70s with acute or convalescent COVID-19. V is TRBV21-1 and J is TRBJ2-7; the table's D call TRBD2 went unverified against the DNA. TRBV21-1 is designated a pseudogene. The sample was peripheral blood. The CDR3 sequence: CASSTPPQRRDPYEQYF. The CDR3 DNA follows: TGTGCCAGCAGCACACCTCCCCAGCGGCGCGACCCTTACGAGCAGTACTTC.